This TCR beta chain is from a study of T cell changes during pregnancy in multiple sclerosis. Assay: immunoSEQ multiplex PCR; the TCRdb copy retains only in-frame clones and omits some. The sample lists roughly 80,000 clones, roughly 93% occurring once. Trimming cost V 6 bases and J 6 bases, with 7 bases left between them. This CDR3 contains 11 residues. Germline assignment: CDR1 SGHRS and CDR2 YFSETQ. The clonotype originates from a female donor with multiple sclerosis, enrolled in a pregnancy study. The sample here was peripheral blood, taken in the second trimester of pregnancy. The chain employs TRBV5-1 and TRBJ2-1; D may be TRBD1 (5 bases). The CDR3 region is CASNQGNEQFF. The CDR3 DNA reads TGCGCCAGCAACCAGGGCAATGAGCAGTTCTTC.